The TCR beta chain under discussion was sequenced for a study of T cell responses to AZD1222 COVID-19 vaccine. Profiling relied on immunoSEQ multiplex PCR, and the TCRdb table lists in-frame clones only, not all of them. The table has 160,000 or so clones, around nine tenths seen once. Sample: peripheral blood, taken on day 0 of AZD1222 vaccination. This TCR came from an adult in good health.

CDR3 protein: CASSAQGRGATEAFF. CDR3 DNA: TGTGCCAGCAGCGCTCAGGGTCGGGGGGCCACTGAAGCTTTCTTT. The rearrangement links TRBV7-2 to TRBJ1-1, with D possibly TRBD1 on 6 matching bases. The germline V gene has CDR1 SGHTA and CDR2 FQGNSA. The CDR3 contains 15 residues. The V end was cut by 5 bases, the J end by 4 bases, with 17 bases between.